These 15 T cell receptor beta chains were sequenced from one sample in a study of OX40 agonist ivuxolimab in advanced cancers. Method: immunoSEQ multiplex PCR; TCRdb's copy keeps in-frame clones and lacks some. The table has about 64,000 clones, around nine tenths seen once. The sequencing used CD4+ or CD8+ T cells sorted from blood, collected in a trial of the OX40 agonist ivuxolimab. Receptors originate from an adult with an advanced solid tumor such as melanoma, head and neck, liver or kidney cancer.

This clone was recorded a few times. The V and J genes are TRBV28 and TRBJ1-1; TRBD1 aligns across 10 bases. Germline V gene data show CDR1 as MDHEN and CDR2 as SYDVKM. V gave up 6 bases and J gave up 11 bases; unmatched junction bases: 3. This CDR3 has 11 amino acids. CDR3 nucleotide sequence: TGTGCCAGCAGAGGGACAGGGGACGCTTTCTTT. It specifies CASRGTGDAFF. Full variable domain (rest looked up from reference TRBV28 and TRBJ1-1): DVKVTQSSRYLVKRTGEKVFLECVQDMDHENMFWYRQDPGLGLRLIYFSYDVKMKEKGDIPEGYSVSREKKERFSLILESASTNQTSMYLCASRGTGDAFFGQGTRLTVV.

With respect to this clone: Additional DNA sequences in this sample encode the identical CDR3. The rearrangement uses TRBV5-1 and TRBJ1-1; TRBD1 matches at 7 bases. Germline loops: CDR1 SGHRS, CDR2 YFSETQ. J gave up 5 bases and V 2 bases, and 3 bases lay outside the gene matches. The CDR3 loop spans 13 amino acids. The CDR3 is CASSFQGGTEAFF. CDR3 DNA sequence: TGCGCCAGCAGCTTTCAGGGGGGGACTGAAGCTTTCTTT.

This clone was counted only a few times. The chain's CDR3 is CASSRGEGEQFF. In DNA, the CDR3 is TGCGCCAGCAGCCGCGGAGAGGGTGAGCAGTTCTTC. The V and J genes are TRBV4-1 and TRBJ2-1; maybe TRBD2 (5 bases). CDR1 MGHRA and CDR2 YSYEKL come from the germline V gene. Trimming removed 4 bases from V and 9 bases from J, with 10 bases in between. This CDR3 comprises 12 residues.

Here the CDR3 reads CASSLGTGGKPNTEAFF. The CDR3 DNA reads TGTGCCAGCAGCTTGGGTACAGGGGGAAAACCTAACACTGAAGCTTTCTTT. The chain has TRBV5-4 and TRBJ1-1; 8 positions match TRBD1. The CDR3 loop spans 17 amino acids. Germline V lookup: CDR1 SGHNT, CDR2 YYREEE (reference sequence). Trimming removed 0 bases from V and 2 bases from J; junction bases left unmatched: 9.

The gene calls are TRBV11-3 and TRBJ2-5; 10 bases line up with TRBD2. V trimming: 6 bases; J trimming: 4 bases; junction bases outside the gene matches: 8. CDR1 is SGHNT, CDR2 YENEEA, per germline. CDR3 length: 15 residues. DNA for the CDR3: TGTGCCAGCAGGCTAACTAGCGGGGTTGGAGAGACCCAGTACTTC. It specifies CASRLTSGVGETQYF. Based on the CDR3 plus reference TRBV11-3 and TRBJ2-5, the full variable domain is EAGVVQSPRYKIIEKKQPVAFWCNPISGHNTLYWYLQNLGQGPELLIRYENEEAVDDSQLPKDRFSAERLKGVDSTLKIQPAELGDSAVYLCASRLTSGVGETQYFGPGTRLLVL.

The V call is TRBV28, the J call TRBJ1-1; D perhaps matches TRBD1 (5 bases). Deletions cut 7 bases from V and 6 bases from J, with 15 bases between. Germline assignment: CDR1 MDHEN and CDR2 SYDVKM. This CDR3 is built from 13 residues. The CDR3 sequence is CASKTGRAPEAFF. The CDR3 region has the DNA TGTGCCAGCAAAACAGGTAGAGCTCCTGAAGCTTTCTTT.

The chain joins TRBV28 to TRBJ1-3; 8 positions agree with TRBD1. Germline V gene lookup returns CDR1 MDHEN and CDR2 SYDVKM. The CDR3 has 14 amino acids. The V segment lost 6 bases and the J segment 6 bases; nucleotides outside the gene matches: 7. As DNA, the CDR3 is TGTGCCAGCAGGGGGACAGGAAGGGAAAACACCATATATTTT. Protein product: CASRGTGRENTIYF.

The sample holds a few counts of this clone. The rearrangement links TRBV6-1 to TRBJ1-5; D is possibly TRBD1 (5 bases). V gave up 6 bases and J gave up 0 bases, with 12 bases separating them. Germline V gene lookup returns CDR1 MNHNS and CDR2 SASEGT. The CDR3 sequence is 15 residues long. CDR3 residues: CASRAGRYSNQPQHF. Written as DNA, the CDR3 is TGTGCCAGCAGGGCAGGGCGGTATAGCAATCAGCCCCAGCATTTT.

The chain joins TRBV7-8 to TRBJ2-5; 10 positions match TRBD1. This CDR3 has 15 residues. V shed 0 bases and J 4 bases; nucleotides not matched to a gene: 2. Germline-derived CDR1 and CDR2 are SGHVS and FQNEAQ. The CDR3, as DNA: TGTGCCAGCAGCTTAGCTCGGACAGGGGGAGAGACCCAGTACTTC. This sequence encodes CASSLARTGGETQYF.

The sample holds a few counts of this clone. This chain's CDR3 is CASSPGGGPPYGYTF. As DNA, the CDR3 is TGTGCCAGCAGCCCCGGGGGGGGGCCCCCCTATGGCTACACCTTC. This chain connects TRBV6-5 to TRBJ1-2; tentatively, D is TRBD1 (6 bases). The CDR3 sequence is 15 residues long. The V and J ends lost 6 bases and 4 bases respectively, with 18 bases between them. Looked up from germline, CDR1 is MNHEY and CDR2 is SVGAGI.

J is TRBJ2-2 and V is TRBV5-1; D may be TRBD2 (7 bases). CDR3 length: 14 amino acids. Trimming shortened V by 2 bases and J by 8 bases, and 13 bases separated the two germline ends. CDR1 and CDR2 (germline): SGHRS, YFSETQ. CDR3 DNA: TGCGCCAGCAGCTTCGGGGGGCTCGGAGGGGAGCTGTTTTTT. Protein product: CASSFGGLGGELFF. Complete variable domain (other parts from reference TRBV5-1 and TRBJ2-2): KAGVTQTPRYLIKTRGQQVTLSCSPISGHRSVSWYQQTPGQGLQFLFEYFSETQRNKGNFPGRFSGRQFSNSRSEMNVSTLELGDSALYLCASSFGGLGGELFFGEGSRLTVL.

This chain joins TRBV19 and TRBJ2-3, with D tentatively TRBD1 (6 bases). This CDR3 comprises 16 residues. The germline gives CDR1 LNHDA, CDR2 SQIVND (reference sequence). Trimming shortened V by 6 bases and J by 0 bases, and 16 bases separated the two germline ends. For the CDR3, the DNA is TGTGCCAGTAGCACCGGCAGGGGACGTAGCACAGATACGCAGTATTTT. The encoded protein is CASSTGRGRSTDTQYF.

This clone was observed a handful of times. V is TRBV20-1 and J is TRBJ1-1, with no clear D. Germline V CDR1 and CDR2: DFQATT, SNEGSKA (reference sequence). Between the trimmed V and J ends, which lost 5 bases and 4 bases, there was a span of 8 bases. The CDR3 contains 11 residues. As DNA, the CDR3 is TGCAGTGCTGATAGGACCACTGAAGCTTTCTTT. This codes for CSADRTTEAFF.

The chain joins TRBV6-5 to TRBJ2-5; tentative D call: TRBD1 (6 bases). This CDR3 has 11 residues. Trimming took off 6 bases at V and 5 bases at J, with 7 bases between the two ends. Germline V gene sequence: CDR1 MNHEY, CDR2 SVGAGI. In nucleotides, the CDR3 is TGTGCCAGCAGCACAGGGGAGACCCAGTACTTC. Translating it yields CASSTGETQYF.

In nucleotides, the CDR3 is TGTGCCAGCAGCTACCTCCAGGCTAGCCGACACGAGCAGTACTTC. Amino acids: CASSYLQASRHEQYF. The chain couples TRBV7-9 to TRBJ2-5; D is perhaps TRBD2 (5 bases). The end of the DNA fits TRBJ2-7 better, so the J call may be wrong. This CDR3 region has 15 residues. Germline values: CDR1 SEHNR, CDR2 FQNEAQ (reference sequence).